A single sample is the source of the 2 T cell receptor beta chains below, sequenced in a study of Ad26.COV2.S vaccination and SARS-CoV-2 variants. Repertoires were generated with immunoSEQ multiplex PCR, while TCRdb's copy carries only in-frame clones and drops some. The sample has approximately 420,000 clones, roughly 88% seen once. The treatment is: over 15 received Ad26.COV2.S at low or high dose, single or two shots; a few received placebo; per-sample allocation not given. The study sampled participants on day 63 after the first vaccine or placebo injection. The sample was peripheral blood, taken in a trial of Ad26.COV2.S vaccine versus placebo. Source of these receptors: a person aged 18-60 years who received the Ad26.COV2.S COVID-19 vaccine or a placebo.

A note on this clone: The same CDR3 arises from other DNA sequences in this sample as well. The chain links TRBV7-9 to TRBJ1-6, with TRBD1 as a possible D gene (6 bases). CDR1 SEHNR and CDR2 FQNEAQ come from the germline V gene (reference sequence). This CDR3 has 15 residues. The V and J ends lost 5 bases and 4 bases respectively, with 12 bases between them. The CDR3 spells CASSLPGHYNSPLHF. For the CDR3, the DNA is TGTGCCAGCAGCCTGCCGGGACATTATAATTCACCCCTCCACTTT.

V is TRBV6-5 and J is TRBJ2-1, with TRBD2 matching 9 bases. The V gene end was trimmed by 5 bases and the J gene end by 5 bases; junction bases not matched to a gene: 7. The CDR3 consists of 15 residues. The germline gives CDR1 MNHEY, CDR2 SVGAGI. The CDR3 DNA sequence: TGTGCCAGCAGTACCCCTAGCGGGGTTGACAATGAGCAGTTCTTC. Amino acid sequence: CASSTPSGVDNEQFF.